These T cell receptor beta chains were read from a single sample in a study of vaccination and CD4 T cells after COVID-19. TCRdb analysed the PCR reads with MiXCR anew, one entry per CDR3 protein. Altogether about 4,000 distinct CDR3 sequences are present, less than 20% being singletons, with the ten largest covering 20% to 25%. Their antigen targets remain unknown. The sample taken for sequencing was CD4+ T cells from blood, cultured in vitro. The receptors were sampled from a human donor who had recovered from COVID-19. CDR3s include the opening cysteine and the closing phenylalanine or tryptophan. Each record gives: J gene, clone size, D gene, V gene, CDR3 protein, CDR3 DNA. A D gene is named only where the DNA matches it firmly. Clone sizes are given selectively: once, few, many, or a class where the clone is expanded.

TRBJ1-5	medium-sized	.	TRBV20-1	CSARENNQPQHF	TGCAGTGCTAGAGAAAACAATCAGCCCCAGCATTTT
TRBJ2-1	few	TRBD2	TRBV7-3	CASSLRGGSYNEQFF	TGTGCCAGCAGCTTACGGGGGGGCTCCTACAATGAGCAGTTCTTC
TRBJ1-3	medium-sized	TRBD1	TRBV15	CATSSRTGGGNTIYF	TGTGCCACCAGCAGCCGGACAGGGGGTGGAAACACCATATATTTT
TRBJ1-4	.	.	TRBV5-4	CASSVSGTDEKLFF	TGTGCCAGCAGCGTCTCAGGGACGGATGAAAAACTGTTTTTT
TRBJ2-7	.	TRBD2	TRBV7-6	CASSLSVAGDREQYF	TGTGCCAGCAGCTTATCGGTAGCGGGGGACCGCGAGCAGTACTTC
TRBJ1-5	.	.	TRBV20-1	CSARRANQPQHF	TGCAGTGCTAGACGGGCCAATCAGCCCCAGCATTTT
TRBJ2-1	medium-sized	TRBD2	TRBV20-1	CSAPTSGGAGEQFF	TGCAGTGCCCCTACTAGCGGGGGGGCCGGTGAGCAGTTCTTC
TRBJ2-5	.	.	TRBV6-5	CASSYLRTDPRETQYF	TGTGCCAGCAGTTACCTCCGGACTGACCCCCGGGAGACCCAGTACTTC
TRBJ1-2	medium-sized	.	TRBV30	CAWSQQGSDGYTF	TGTGCCTGGAGCCAGCAGGGATCGGATGGCTACACCTTC
TRBJ1-2	few	.	TRBV9	CASSVEEGLGYGYTF	TGTGCCAGCAGCGTAGAAGAGGGGCTGGGCTATGGCTACACCTTC
TRBJ2-3	.	TRBD2	TRBV3-1	CASSPTSGGATDTQYF	TGTGCCAGCAGCCCGACTAGCGGGGGGGCCACAGATACGCAGTATTTT
TRBJ2-1	.	.	TRBV27	CASSLSDAYNEQFF	TGTGCCAGCAGTTTATCAGACGCTTACAATGAGCAGTTCTTC
TRBJ2-7	.	.	TRBV6-1	CASRQGAYEQYF	TGTGCCAGTAGGCAGGGAGCCTACGAGCAGTACTTC
TRBJ1-2	few	.	TRBV14	CASSQRVGDGYTF	TGTGCCAGCAGCCAAAGAGTCGGGGATGGCTACACCTTC
TRBJ1-1	few	.	TRBV10-3	CAISERGASEAFF	TGTGCCATCAGTGAGCGGGGGGCGAGTGAAGCTTTCTTT
TRBJ2-1	few	.	TRBV6-5	CASSYSGGGAYNEQFF	TGTGCCAGCAGTTACTCGGGTGGGGGGGCGTACAATGAGCAGTTCTTC
TRBJ2-3	medium-sized	.	TRBV20-1	CSARDRRGWTDTQYF	TGCAGTGCTAGAGATCGAAGGGGGTGGACAGATACGCAGTATTTT
TRBJ1-4	.	TRBD1	TRBV2	CASSTQGSDEKLFF	TGTGCCAGCAGTACACAGGGGTCCGATGAAAAACTGTTTTTT
TRBJ1-5	medium-sized	.	TRBV7-2	CASSLSGRDNQPQHF	TGTGCCAGCAGCCTAAGCGGCAGGGATAATCAGCCCCAGCATTTT
TRBJ2-2	few	TRBD2	TRBV24-1	CATSDTREGGDTGELFF	TGTGCCACCAGTGATACCCGGGAGGGAGGGGACACCGGGGAGCTGTTTTTT
TRBJ1-2	few	.	TRBV5-1	CASSLVSANYGYTF	TGCGCCAGCAGCTTGGTATCGGCAAACTATGGCTACACCTTC
TRBJ1-1	few	.	TRBV7-2	CASSVLGWTEAFF	TGTGCCAGCAGCGTTTTAGGGTGGACTGAAGCTTTCTTT
TRBJ2-3	medium-sized	.	TRBV20-1	CSARFSRTQYF	TGCAGTGCTAGGTTCTCTCGTACGCAGTATTTT
TRBJ2-1	.	TRBD1	TRBV4-1	CASSQDRGQGENEQFF	TGCGCCAGCAGCCAAGATCGGGGACAGGGGGAGAATGAGCAGTTCTTC
TRBJ2-3	few	TRBD1	TRBV20-1	CSGDRGSTDTQYF	TGCAGTGGGGACAGGGGGAGCACAGATACGCAGTATTTT
TRBJ2-1	few	TRBD2	TRBV6-1	CASSRGGSSYNEQFF	TGTGCCAGCAGTCGGGGGGGAAGCTCCTACAATGAGCAGTTCTTC
TRBJ1-1	medium-sized	.	TRBV12-3/TRBV12-4	CASSLLSNTEAFF	TGTGCCAGCAGTTTACTCTCGAACACTGAAGCTTTCTTT
TRBJ2-7	medium-sized	TRBD1	TRBV3-1	CASSPLGTGVYEQYF	TGTGCCAGCAGCCCGCTTGGAACAGGGGTGTACGAGCAGTACTTC
TRBJ2-3	few	.	TRBV20-1	CSASIYSTDTQYF	TGCAGTGCTAGTATATACAGCACAGATACGCAGTATTTT
TRBJ1-2	.	.	TRBV4-1	CASSQVGGRVGGYTF	TGCGCCAGCAGCCAAGTGGGTGGCAGGGTGGGTGGCTACACCTTC
TRBJ1-1	medium-sized	.	TRBV6-1	CASSSQVNTEAFF	TGTGCCAGCAGCTCACAAGTGAACACTGAAGCTTTCTTT
TRBJ1-3	few	.	TRBV18	CASSTGYGNTIYF	TGTGCCAGCTCAACAGGGTACGGAAACACCATATATTTT
TRBJ2-3	few	.	TRBV6-1	CASSGQGEGTDTQYF	TGTGCCAGCAGTGGTCAGGGGGAGGGCACAGATACGCAGTATTTT
TRBJ2-5	medium-sized	.	TRBV2	CASSWAPGYQETQYF	TGTGCCAGCAGTTGGGCCCCGGGGTACCAAGAGACCCAGTACTTC
TRBJ2-7	medium-sized	.	TRBV25-1	CASRTSGSYEQYF	TGTGCCAGCAGGACTAGTGGGTCCTACGAGCAGTACTTC
TRBJ2-3	.	.	TRBV5-1	CASSSTGAADTQYF	TGCGCCAGCAGCTCTACGGGGGCGGCAGATACGCAGTATTTT
TRBJ2-7	few	TRBD1	TRBV20-1	CSATRGLSYEQYF	TGCAGTGCTACCAGGGGGCTCTCCTACGAGCAGTACTTC
TRBJ1-1	few	.	TRBV30	CAWLPWDTEAFF	TGTGCCTGGCTTCCCTGGGACACTGAAGCTTTCTTT
TRBJ1-1	few	TRBD1	TRBV27	CASSLGTGKKNTEAFF	TGTGCCAGCAGTTTAGGGACAGGAAAGAAGAACACTGAAGCTTTCTTT
TRBJ2-7	few	.	TRBV5-1	CASSPGGYEQYF	TGCGCCAGCAGCCCTGGGGGGTACGAGCAGTACTTC
TRBJ1-6	.	.	TRBV5-8	CASSYNSPLHF	TGTGCCAGCAGCTACAATTCACCCCTCCACTTT
TRBJ2-7	medium-sized	.	TRBV7-8	CASSSRDGSYEQYF	TGTGCCAGCAGCTCGCGGGACGGGTCCTACGAGCAGTACTTC
TRBJ2-3	.	.	TRBV20-1	CSARSMTRSSTDTQYF	TGCAGTGCTAGATCCATGACTAGGTCCAGCACAGATACGCAGTATTTT
TRBJ1-1	large	.	TRBV30	CAWSQQSEAFF	TGTGCCTGGAGTCAACAGAGCGAAGCTTTCTTT
TRBJ2-3	.	TRBD2	TRBV5-1	CASSFSGGTTDTQYF	TGCGCCAGCAGCTTTAGCGGGGGGACCACAGATACGCAGTATTTT
TRBJ1-6	medium-sized	.	TRBV30	CAWSDEGYSPLHF	TGTGCCTGGAGTGATGAGGGGTATTCACCCCTCCACTTT
TRBJ1-2	few	TRBD1	TRBV19	CASSRGRLIYGYTF	TGTGCCAGTAGCAGGGGGCGACTTATCTATGGCTACACCTTC
TRBJ2-7	large	TRBD2	TRBV3-1	CASSQGAGSYEQYF	TGTGCCAGCAGCCAAGGAGCGGGGTCCTACGAGCAGTACTTC
TRBJ2-7	.	.	TRBV18	CASSLGGNYEQYF	TGTGCCAGCTCATTGGGCGGAAACTACGAGCAGTACTTC
TRBJ1-1	.	.	TRBV20-1	CSASEGNTEAFF	TGCAGTGCTTCCGAGGGAAACACTGAAGCTTTCTTT
TRBJ1-1	few	.	TRBV6-1	CAVRGTEDTEAFF	TGTGCCGTCCGGGGGACTGAGGACACTGAAGCTTTCTTT
TRBJ2-5	.	.	TRBV9	CASSVLGRAQQETQYF	TGTGCCAGCAGCGTACTTGGGCGGGCCCAGCAAGAGACCCAGTACTTC